This TCR beta chain was found in a study of blood T cell repertoires in COVID-19. Overall study context: Samples came from the United States, Italy and Spain, spanning acute and convalescent COVID-19.

Individuals drawn from about two dozen US areas were about 18 to 89 years old. The study assigned cohorts using participant-reported clinical history. The CDR3 is made up of 14 amino acids. Looked up from germline, CDR1 is SGHNT and CDR2 is YYREEE (reference sequence). V lost 4 bases to trimming and J lost 4 bases; unmatched junction nucleotides: 6. The assay was immunoSEQ multiplex PCR, and TCRdb's table has in-frame clones only and misses some. The repertoire holds 300,000 or so clones, roughly nine tenths seen once, with about 0.93% in the top ten. V is TRBV5-4 and J is TRBJ1-2; 8 nucleotides align to TRBD1. Sequences were obtained from PBMCs or T cells enriched from blood (not recorded which). The sequence came from a woman between 25 and 40 years old who had recovered from COVID-19. CDR3 DNA sequence: TGTGCCAGCAGCGCGGGACAGGAGATCTATGGCTACACCTTC. Amino acids: CASSAGQEIYGYTF.